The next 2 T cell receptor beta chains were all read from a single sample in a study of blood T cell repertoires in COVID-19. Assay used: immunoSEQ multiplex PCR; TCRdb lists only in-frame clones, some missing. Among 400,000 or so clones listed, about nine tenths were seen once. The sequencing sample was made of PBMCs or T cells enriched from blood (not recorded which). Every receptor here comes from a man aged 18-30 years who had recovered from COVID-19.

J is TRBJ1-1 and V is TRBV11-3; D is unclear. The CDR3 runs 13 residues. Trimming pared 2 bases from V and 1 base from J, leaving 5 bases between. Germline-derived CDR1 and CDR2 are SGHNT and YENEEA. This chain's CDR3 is CASSLSGNTEAFF. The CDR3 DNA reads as TGTGCCAGCAGCTTAAGCGGGAACACTGAAGCTTTCTTT.

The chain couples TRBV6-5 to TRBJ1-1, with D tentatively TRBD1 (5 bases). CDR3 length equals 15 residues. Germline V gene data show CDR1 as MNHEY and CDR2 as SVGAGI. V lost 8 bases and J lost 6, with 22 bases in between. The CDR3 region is CASSDQQLRAAEAFF. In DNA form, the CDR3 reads TGTGCCAGCTCAGACCAACAACTCAGGGCCGCTGAAGCTTTCTTT.